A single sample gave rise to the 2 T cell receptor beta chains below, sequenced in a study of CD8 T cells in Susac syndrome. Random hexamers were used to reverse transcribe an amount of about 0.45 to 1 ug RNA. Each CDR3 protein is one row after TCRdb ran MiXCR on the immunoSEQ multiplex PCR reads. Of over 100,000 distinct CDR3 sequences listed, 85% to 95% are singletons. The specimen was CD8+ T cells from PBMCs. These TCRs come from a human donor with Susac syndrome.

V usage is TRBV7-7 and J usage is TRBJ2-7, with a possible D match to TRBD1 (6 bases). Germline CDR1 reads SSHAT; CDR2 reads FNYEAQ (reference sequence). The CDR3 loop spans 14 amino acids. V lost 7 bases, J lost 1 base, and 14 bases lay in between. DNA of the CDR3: TGTGCCAGCACTCCCGGGACATCTTCCTACGAGCAGTACTTC. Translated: CASTPGTSSYEQYF.

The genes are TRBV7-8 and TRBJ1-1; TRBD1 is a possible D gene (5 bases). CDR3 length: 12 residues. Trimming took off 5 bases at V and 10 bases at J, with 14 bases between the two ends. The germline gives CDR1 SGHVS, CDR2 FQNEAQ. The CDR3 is CASSAHGDLAFF. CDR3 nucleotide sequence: TGTGCCAGCAGCGCGCACGGGGACCTAGCTTTCTTT.